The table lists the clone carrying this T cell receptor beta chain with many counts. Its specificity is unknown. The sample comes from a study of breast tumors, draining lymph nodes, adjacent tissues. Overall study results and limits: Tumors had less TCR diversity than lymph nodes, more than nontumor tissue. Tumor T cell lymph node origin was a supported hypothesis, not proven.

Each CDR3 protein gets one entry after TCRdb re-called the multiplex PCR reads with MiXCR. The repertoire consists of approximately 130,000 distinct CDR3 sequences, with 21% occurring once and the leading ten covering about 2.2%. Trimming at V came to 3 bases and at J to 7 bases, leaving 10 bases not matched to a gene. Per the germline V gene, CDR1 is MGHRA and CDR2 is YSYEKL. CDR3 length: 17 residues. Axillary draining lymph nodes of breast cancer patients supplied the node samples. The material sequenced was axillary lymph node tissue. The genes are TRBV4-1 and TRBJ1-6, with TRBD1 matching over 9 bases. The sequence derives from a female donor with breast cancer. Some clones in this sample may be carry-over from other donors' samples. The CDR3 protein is CASSHPTGGFGNSPLHF. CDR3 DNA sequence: TGCGCCAGCAGCCACCCCACAGGGGGCTTTGGAAATTCACCCCTCCACTTT.